Below, 19 T cell receptor beta chains from the same sample are listed, as sequenced in a study of CD4 and CD8 cells across lung adenocarcinoma regions. From the PCR reads, TCRdb called clonotypes with MiXCR, one entry per CDR3 protein. The sample includes tens of thousands of distinct CDR3 sequences, approximately 52% of them seen just once. Specimen: CD8+ T cells from the center of a lung tumor. The receptors originated from a female donor with lung adenocarcinoma. The CD4 and CD8 labels of this study may be unreliable.

This clonotype qualifies as medium-sized (0.01 to 0.1%). J is TRBJ2-1 and V is TRBV7-6; 7 nucleotides agree with TRBD2. V gave up 5 bases and J gave up 0 bases; unmatched junction bases: 10. The CDR3 has 17 amino acids. The V gene's germline CDR1 is SGHVS and CDR2 FNYEAQ. Written as DNA, the CDR3 is TGTGCCAGCAGCCCACAAATAGCGGGTAGCTCCTACAATGAGCAGTTCTTC. It specifies CASSPQIAGSSYNEQFF.

The table lists this clonotype with a few counts. The chain is built from TRBV9 and TRBJ2-3; the D gene could be TRBD1 or TRBD2 (5 bases each). The DNA end is a closer match to TRBJ2-5, so the J assignment may be wrong. Germline V CDR1 and CDR2: SGDLS, YYNGEE. The length of the CDR3 is 17 residues. CDR3 bases: TGTGCCAGCAGCGTGGAAGCGACTGGGACGTACCAAGAGACCCAGTACTTC. Amino acid sequence: CASSVEATGTYQETQYF.

Regarding this clonotype: Germline and junction disagree at one end, which may indicate a read error. The V and J genes are TRBV6-1 and TRBJ2-5, with D possibly being TRBD2 (6 bases). The CDR3 length is 15 residues. Germline V gives CDR1 MNHNS, CDR2 SASEGT. The CDR3 DNA sequence: TGTGCCAGGGGGGGTGGTAGCGGAACCCAAAAGACCCAGTACTTC. Its protein is CARGGGSGTQKTQYF.

This clonotype showed up just a few times. V and J are TRBV7-6 and TRBJ2-1; D possibly matches TRBD1 or TRBD2 (5 bases each). There are 14 residues in the CDR3. Germline-derived CDR1 and CDR2 are SGHVS and FNYEAQ. V was clipped by 5 bases and J by 7 bases, with 15 bases between them. CDR3: CASSHGTLPNEQFF. As DNA, the CDR3 is TGTGCCAGCAGCCACGGGACCCTCCCAAATGAGCAGTTCTTC.

In DNA form, the CDR3 reads TGTGCCAGCAGTGAAAGGAGGGGCCCTTTCTCCTACGAGCAGTACTTC. This sequence encodes CASSERRGPFSYEQYF. The V gene is TRBV6-1, the J gene TRBJ2-7, with D possibly being TRBD2 (6 bases). The CDR3 contains 16 residues. The ends were cut back, 2 bases at V and 0 bases at J, with 14 bases in the middle. Germline CDR1 reads MNHNS; CDR2 reads SASEGT.

The chain links TRBV27 to TRBJ2-5; a possible D gene is TRBD2 (5 bases). Germline CDR1 reads MNHEY; CDR2 reads SMNVEV (reference sequence). The CDR3 covers 13 residues. Trimming removed 5 bases at V and 9 bases at J, with 16 bases between. This CDR3 is CASSLRELEAQYF. The CDR3 DNA reads TGTGCCAGCAGTCTACGGGAACTTGAGGCCCAGTACTTC.

V usage is TRBV7-6 and J usage is TRBJ2-5, with D perhaps matching TRBD2 (6 bases). The CDR3 has 16 residues. Germline lookup yields CDR1 SGHVS and CDR2 FNYEAQ. The V end lost 8 bases, the J end lost 7 bases, and 26 bases lay between the germline ends. For the CDR3, the DNA is TGTGCCAGCGGCCGCGAAGCGGGCAGGGCCCATGGGACCCAGTACTTC. Its protein is CASGREAGRAHGTQYF.

This clonotype was found a few times. V and J are TRBV5-1 and TRBJ2-7; D is possibly TRBD1 (6 bases). The DNA end is more similar to TRBJ2-5, so the J call may be wrong. Germline-derived CDR1 and CDR2 are SGHRS and YFSETQ. The CDR3 is 13 amino acids. In DNA form, the CDR3 reads TGCGCCAGCAGCTTGGCAGGGGCAGAGACCCAGTACTTC. Amino acids: CASSLAGAETQYF.

This clonotype showed up many times. The genes are TRBV6-5 and TRBJ2-7; 7 bases fit TRBD2. J gave up 2 bases and V 6 bases, and 1 base lay outside the gene matches. This CDR3 spans 12 amino acids. Germline assignment: CDR1 MNHEY and CDR2 SVGAGI. This CDR3 is CASRGGTYEQYF. CDR3 DNA sequence: TGTGCCAGCAGGGGGGGGACCTACGAGCAGTACTTC.

This chain uses TRBV6-1 with TRBJ2-3; 8 positions agree with TRBD2. The V and J ends lost 8 bases and 5 bases, in that order; junction bases with no gene match: 6. CDR1 is MNHNS, CDR2 SASEGT, per germline. The length of the CDR3 is 13 residues. In DNA form, the CDR3 reads TGTGCCAGCGGGCTTAGCGGGAAAGATACGCAGTATTTT. Its translation is CASGLSGKDTQYF.

This clonotype has only one observation. The J gene is TRBJ2-1, the V gene TRBV10-2, with D perhaps matching TRBD1 or TRBD2 (5 bases each). From germline, CDR1 is WSHSY and CDR2 SAAADI. The CDR3 consists of 16 residues. The germline V and J ends were trimmed by 0 bases and 1 base, with 10 bases remaining between them. The CDR3 coding sequence is TGCGCCAGCAGTGAGTCGCGGGCAGGGTCCTACAATGAGCAGTTCTTC. Translation gives CASSESRAGSYNEQFF.

This sequence joins TRBV10-3 and TRBJ2-7; D is possibly TRBD2 (5 bases). V lost 9 bases, J lost 1 base, and 7 bases lay in between. CDR1 and CDR2 (germline): ENHRY, SYGVKD. The CDR3 sequence is 11 residues long. DNA for the CDR3: TGTGCCATGAGCGGTTCCTACGAGCAGTACTTC. This sequence encodes CAMSGSYEQYF.

The chain combines TRBV10-1 with TRBJ2-5; D is perhaps TRBD1 (6 bases). This CDR3 is 14 amino acids long. The germline CDR1 and CDR2 sequences are WNHNN and SYGVQD (reference sequence). V gave up 4 bases and J gave up 4 bases, with 13 bases separating them. The CDR3 DNA sequence: TGCGCCAGCAGTGCGGACAGTCTGGGAGAGACCCAGTACTTC. Its translation is CASSADSLGETQYF.

Concerning this clonotype itself: One junction end disagrees with the germline gene, perhaps due to a read error. The chain employs TRBV25-1 and TRBJ2-2, with 11 bases matching TRBD2. The CDR3 has 15 amino acids. The germline V gene encodes CDR1 MGHDK and CDR2 SYGVNS. CDR3: CASSETSGNTGALFF. The CDR3 DNA reads TGTGCCAGCAGTGAGACTAGCGGGAACACAGGGGCGCTGTTTTTT.

J is TRBJ2-5 and V is TRBV6-5, with TRBD2 as a possible D gene (5 bases). Germline CDR1 MNHEY, CDR2 SVGAGI. V was clipped by 0 bases and J by 4 bases, with 6 bases between them. There are 13 residues in the CDR3. In DNA form, the CDR3 reads TGTGCCAGCAGTTACTCAGGAGGAGAGACCCAGTACTTC. Translating gives CASSYSGGETQYF.

This clonotype was counted many times. The chain is built from TRBV12-3 or TRBV12-4 and TRBJ2-5; TRBD2 agrees at 12 bases. After removal of 4 bases from V and 5 bases from J, the junction contained 5 bases not matched to a gene. The CDR3 sequence is 15 residues long. The CDR3 nucleotides read TGTGCCAGCAGTTCTAGCGGGAGGGCCTCGGAGACCCAGTACTTC. It yields the protein CASSSSGRASETQYF.

This clonotype was detected a few times. The chain has TRBV6-1 and TRBJ2-1, with D possibly matching TRBD1 (5 bases). The J call may be faulty, since TRBJ2-7 better matches the DNA end. The CDR3 consists of 12 residues. Germline CDR1 and CDR2: MNHNS and SASEGT. DNA of the CDR3: TGTGCCAGCAGTGAAGTAGGGGACGAGCAGTACTTC. This encodes CASSEVGDEQYF.

The rearrangement uses TRBV27 and TRBJ2-3; a possible D gene is TRBD1 (7 bases). The CDR3 has 15 residues. V lost 11 bases and J lost 12, with 30 bases in between. Germline V gene data show CDR1 as MNHEY and CDR2 as SMNVEV (reference sequence). CDR3 nucleotides: TGTGCCGGGGGGCAGGGGGGCCGTGACCAAGAGACCCAGTATTTT. Translating gives CAGGQGGRDQETQYF.

In the case of this clonotype: This may come from a read error, since a much larger clone is one base off. The V call is TRBV6-5, the J call TRBJ2-1; either TRBD1 or TRBD2 may supply D (6 bases each). Germline V CDR1 and CDR2: MNHEY, SVGAGI. The CDR3 loop spans 16 amino acids. CDR3 DNA: TGTGCCAGCAGTTACTCGATGTCGGGGGCGGGCGGGACCCGGTACTTC. Its translation: CASSYSMSGAGGTRYF.